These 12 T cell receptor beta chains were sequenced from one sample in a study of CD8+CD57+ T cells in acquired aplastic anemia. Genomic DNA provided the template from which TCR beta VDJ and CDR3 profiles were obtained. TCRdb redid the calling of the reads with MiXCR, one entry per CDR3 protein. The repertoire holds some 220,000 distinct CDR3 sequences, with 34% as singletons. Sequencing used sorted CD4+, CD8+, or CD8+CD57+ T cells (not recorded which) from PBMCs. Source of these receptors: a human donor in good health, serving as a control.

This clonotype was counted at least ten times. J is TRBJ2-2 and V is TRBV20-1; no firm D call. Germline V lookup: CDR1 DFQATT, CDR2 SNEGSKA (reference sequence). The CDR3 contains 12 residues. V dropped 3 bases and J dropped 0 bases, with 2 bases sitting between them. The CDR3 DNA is TGCAGTGCTAGTCCGAACACCGGGGAGCTGTTTTTT. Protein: CSASPNTGELFF.

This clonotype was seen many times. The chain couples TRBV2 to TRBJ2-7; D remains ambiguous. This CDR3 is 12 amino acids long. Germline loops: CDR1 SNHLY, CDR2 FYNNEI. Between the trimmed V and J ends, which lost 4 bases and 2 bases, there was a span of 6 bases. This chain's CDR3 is CASSGRAYEQYF. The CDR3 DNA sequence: TGTGCCAGCAGTGGACGGGCCTACGAGCAGTACTTC.

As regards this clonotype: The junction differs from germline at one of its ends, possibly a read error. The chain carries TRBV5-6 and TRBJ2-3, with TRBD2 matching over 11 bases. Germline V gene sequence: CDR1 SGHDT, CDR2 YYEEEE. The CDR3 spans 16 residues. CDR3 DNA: TGTGCCAGCAGCTTCCCTAGCGGGGGGACCACAGATACGCGGTATTTT. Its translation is CASSFPSGGTTDTRYF.

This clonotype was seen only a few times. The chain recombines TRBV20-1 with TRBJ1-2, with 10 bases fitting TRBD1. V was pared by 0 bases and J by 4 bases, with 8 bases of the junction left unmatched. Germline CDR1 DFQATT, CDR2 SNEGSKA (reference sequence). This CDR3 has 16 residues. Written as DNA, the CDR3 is TGCAGTGCTAGAGATGGTTTAGGGACAGGGGCCTATGGCTACACCTTC. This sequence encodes CSARDGLGTGAYGYTF.

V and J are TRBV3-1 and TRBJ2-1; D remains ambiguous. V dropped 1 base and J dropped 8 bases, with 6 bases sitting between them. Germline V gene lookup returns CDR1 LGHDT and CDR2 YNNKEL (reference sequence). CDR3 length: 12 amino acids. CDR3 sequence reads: CASSQVNHEQFF. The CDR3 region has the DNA TGTGCCAGCAGCCAAGTGAACCATGAGCAGTTCTTC.

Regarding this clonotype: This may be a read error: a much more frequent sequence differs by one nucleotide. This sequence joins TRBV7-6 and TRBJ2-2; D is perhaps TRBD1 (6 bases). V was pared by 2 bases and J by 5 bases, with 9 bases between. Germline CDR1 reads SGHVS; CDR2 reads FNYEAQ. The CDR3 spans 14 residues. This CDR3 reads CASSLRQGTGELFF. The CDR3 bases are TGTGCCAGCAGCTTACGGCAGGGGACCGGGGAGCTGTTTTTT.

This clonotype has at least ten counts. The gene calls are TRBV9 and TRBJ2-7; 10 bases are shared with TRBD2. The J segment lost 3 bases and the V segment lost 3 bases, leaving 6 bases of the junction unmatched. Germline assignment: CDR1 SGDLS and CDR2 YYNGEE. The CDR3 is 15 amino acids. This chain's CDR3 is CASSEGTSAYYEQYF. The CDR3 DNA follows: TGTGCCAGCAGCGAGGGGACTAGCGCTTACTACGAGCAGTACTTC.

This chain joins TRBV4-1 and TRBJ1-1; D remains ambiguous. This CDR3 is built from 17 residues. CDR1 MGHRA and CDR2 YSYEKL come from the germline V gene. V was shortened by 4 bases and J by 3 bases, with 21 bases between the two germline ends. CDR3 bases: TGCGCCAGCAGCCCCGTAATAGCACGGGGATTCGACACTGAAGCTTTCTTT. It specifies CASSPVIARGFDTEAFF.

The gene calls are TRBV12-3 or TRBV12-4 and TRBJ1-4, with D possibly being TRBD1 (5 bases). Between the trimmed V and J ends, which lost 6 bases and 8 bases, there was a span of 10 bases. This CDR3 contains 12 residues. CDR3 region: CASRIKGEKLFF. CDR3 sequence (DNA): TGTGCCAGCAGGATCAAGGGGGAAAAACTGTTTTTT.

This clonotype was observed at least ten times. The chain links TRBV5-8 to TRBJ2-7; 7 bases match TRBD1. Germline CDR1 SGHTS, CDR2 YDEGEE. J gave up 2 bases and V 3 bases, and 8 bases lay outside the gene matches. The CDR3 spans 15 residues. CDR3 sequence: CASSSQGVKAYEQYF. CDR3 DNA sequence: TGTGCCAGCAGCTCGCAGGGGGTGAAGGCCTACGAGCAGTACTTC.

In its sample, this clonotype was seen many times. The CDR3 coding sequence is TGTGCCAGCAGCTTAGGAGTCGGCCTGAACACTGAAGCTTTCTTT. It translates to CASSLGVGLNTEAFF. V gene TRBV7-9 combines with J gene TRBJ1-1; D remains unclear. Trimming left V 1 base short and J 0 bases short, with 9 bases between. Germline CDR1 and CDR2: SEHNR and FQNEAQ (reference sequence). The CDR3 sequence is 15 residues long.

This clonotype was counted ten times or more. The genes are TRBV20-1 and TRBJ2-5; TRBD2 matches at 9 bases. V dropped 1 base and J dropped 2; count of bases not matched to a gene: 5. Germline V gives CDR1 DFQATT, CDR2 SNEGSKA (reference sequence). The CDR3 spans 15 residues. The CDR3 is CSARGVAGAQETQYF. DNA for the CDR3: TGCAGTGCTAGAGGGGTAGCGGGAGCTCAAGAGACCCAGTACTTC.